This T cell receptor beta chain is drawn from a study of Graves' ophthalmopathy and Graves' hyperthyroidism. This clonotype appeared many times. The V end was cut by 1 base, the J end by 5 bases, with 12 bases between. CDR3 length: 14 amino acids. Germline V CDR1 and CDR2: SGDLS, YYNGEE. Using RNA transcripts, the TCR beta CDR3 regions were amplified. Second-round multiplex PCR followed a first-round RT-PCR using HTBI primers. Each CDR3 protein is one row after TCRdb ran MiXCR on the multiplex PCR reads. This table holds around 1,200,000 distinct CDR3 sequences, about 38% found once. The TCR sequence derives from an adult man with Graves' hyperthyroidism. The sample was peripheral blood or thyroid tissue (not recorded which). The V and J genes are TRBV9 and TRBJ2-5; tentatively, D is TRBD2 (7 bases). The CDR3 protein is CASSVSGGLETQYF. The CDR3 coding sequence is TGTGCCAGCAGCGTATCCGGGGGGCTGGAGACCCAGTACTTC.